The clone carrying this T cell receptor (beta chain) was seen at least ten times. The sample comes from a study of metastatic and nonmetastatic thyroid tumors. All patients were treatment-naive before thyroid surgery. Per germline, CDR1 LGHDT and CDR2 YNNKEL (reference sequence). V lost 5 bases and J 4 bases, leaving 6 bases between the germline ends. The CDR3 consists of 12 residues. TCRdb re-processed the PCR reads through MiXCR. The data hold some 84,000 clones, with approximately 9% observed a single time. The chain links TRBV3-1 to TRBJ1-3; D not certain. The sequence came from a female donor with papillary thyroid cancer or a benign thyroid nodule (not recorded which). Some clones in this sample may be carry-over from other donors' samples. The sequenced sample was blood. CDR3 sequence (DNA): TGTGCCAGCAGCGTTCGAGGAAACACCATATATTTT. Amino acids: CASSVRGNTIYF.